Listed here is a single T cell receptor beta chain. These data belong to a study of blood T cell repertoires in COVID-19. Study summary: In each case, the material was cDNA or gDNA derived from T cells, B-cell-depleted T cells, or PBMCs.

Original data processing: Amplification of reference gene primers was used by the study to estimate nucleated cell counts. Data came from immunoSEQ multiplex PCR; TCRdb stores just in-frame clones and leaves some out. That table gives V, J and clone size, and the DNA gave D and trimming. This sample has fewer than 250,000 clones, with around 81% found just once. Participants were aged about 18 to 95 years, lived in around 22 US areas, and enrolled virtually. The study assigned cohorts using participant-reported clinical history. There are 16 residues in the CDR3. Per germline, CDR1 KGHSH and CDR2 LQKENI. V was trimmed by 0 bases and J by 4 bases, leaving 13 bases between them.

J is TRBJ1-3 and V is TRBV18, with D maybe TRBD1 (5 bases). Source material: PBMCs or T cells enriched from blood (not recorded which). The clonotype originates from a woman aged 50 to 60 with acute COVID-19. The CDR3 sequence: CASSPPKGVYGNTIYF. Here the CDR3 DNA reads TGTGCCAGCTCACCACCAAAAGGGGTGTACGGAAACACCATATATTTT.